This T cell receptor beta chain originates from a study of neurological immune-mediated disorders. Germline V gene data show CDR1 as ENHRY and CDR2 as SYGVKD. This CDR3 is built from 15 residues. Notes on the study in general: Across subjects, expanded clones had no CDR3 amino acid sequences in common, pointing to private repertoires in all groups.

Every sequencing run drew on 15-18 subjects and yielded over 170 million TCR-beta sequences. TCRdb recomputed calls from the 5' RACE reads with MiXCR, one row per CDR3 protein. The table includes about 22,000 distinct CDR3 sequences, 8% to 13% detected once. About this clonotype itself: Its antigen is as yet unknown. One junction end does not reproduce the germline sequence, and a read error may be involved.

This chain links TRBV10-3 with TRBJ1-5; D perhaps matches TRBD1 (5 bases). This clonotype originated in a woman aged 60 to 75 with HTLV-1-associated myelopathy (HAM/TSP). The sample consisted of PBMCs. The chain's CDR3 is CAISAVGTSNHPQHF. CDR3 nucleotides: TGTGCCATCAGCGCAGTCGGGACCTCCAATCATCCCCAGCATTTT.